This is a list of T cell receptor beta chains from one sample in a study of T cell repertoires in cytomegalovirus infection. Using its own MiXCR run on the reads, TCRdb lists one record per CDR3 protein. The repertoire holds approximately 190,000 distinct CDR3 sequences, 25% to 30% seen once, with 30% to 35% in the top ten. Sequences were obtained from PBMCs. These receptors were obtained from a human donor in good health (CMV status not recorded). Some clones in this sample may be carry-over from other donors' samples. CDR3s include the opening cysteine and the closing phenylalanine or tryptophan. The D gene is left open where the match is weak. Clone size is given for some rows only: seen once, a few or many times, or a class if the clone is expanded.

d_call: TRBD2; clone_size: .; v_call: TRBV7-2; j_call: TRBJ2-3; cdr3_nt: TGTGCCAGCAGCGCTTGGGGAATAGCGGGGGACACAGATACGCAGTATTTT; cdr3_aa: CASSAWGIAGDTDTQYF
d_call: .; clone_size: .; v_call: TRBV27; j_call: TRBJ1-5; cdr3_nt: TGTGCCAGCAGTGGCAGGGGAAGCAATCAGCCCCAGCATTTT; cdr3_aa: CASSGRGSNQPQHF
d_call: TRBD2; clone_size: few; v_call: TRBV28; j_call: TRBJ2-4; cdr3_nt: TGTGCCAGCACGCTAGCGGGGCCCAAAAACATTCAGTACTTC; cdr3_aa: CASTLAGPKNIQYF
d_call: TRBD1; clone_size: few; v_call: TRBV5-6; j_call: TRBJ1-4; cdr3_nt: TGTGCCAGCAGCTCCCGGGGACAGGGCAATGAAAAACTGTTTTTT; cdr3_aa: CASSSRGQGNEKLFF
d_call: .; clone_size: many; v_call: TRBV12-3/TRBV12-4; j_call: TRBJ2-7; cdr3_nt: TGTGCCAGCAGTCTCGGACGTTCCTACGAGCAGTACTTC; cdr3_aa: CASSLGRSYEQYF
d_call: TRBD1; clone_size: many; v_call: TRBV20-1; j_call: TRBJ1-2; cdr3_nt: TGCAGTGCGATTACAGGGGCTGATAACTATGGCTACACCTTC; cdr3_aa: CSAITGADNYGYTF
d_call: TRBD1; clone_size: few; v_call: TRBV7-9; j_call: TRBJ1-3; cdr3_nt: TGTGCCAGCAGCCCGACAGGGCCTGGAAACACCATATATTTT; cdr3_aa: CASSPTGPGNTIYF
d_call: .; clone_size: .; v_call: TRBV30; j_call: TRBJ1-5; cdr3_nt: TGTGCCTGGAGTGTAAGTGATAATCGGCCCCAGCATTTT; cdr3_aa: CAWSVSDNRPQHF
d_call: .; clone_size: .; v_call: TRBV12-3/TRBV12-4; j_call: TRBJ1-2; cdr3_nt: TGTGCCAGCAGTTTGGCCAGGGGAAACTATGGCTACACCTTC; cdr3_aa: CASSLARGNYGYTF
d_call: .; clone_size: .; v_call: TRBV7-2; j_call: TRBJ2-7; cdr3_nt: TGTGCCAGCAGCTCAGGTACAGCTTACGCTACCCTCTTC; cdr3_aa: CASSSGTAYATLF
d_call: .; clone_size: .; v_call: TRBV5-1; j_call: TRBJ1-1; cdr3_nt: TGCGCCAGCAGCGAGCAGGGTGACACTGAAGCTTTCTTT; cdr3_aa: CASSEQGDTEAFF
d_call: .; clone_size: once; v_call: TRBV7-8; j_call: TRBJ2-1; cdr3_nt: TGTGCCAGCAGCCTAACACGGAGCTCCTACAATGAGCAGTGCTTC; cdr3_aa: CASSLTRSSYNEQCF
d_call: .; clone_size: .; v_call: TRBV19; j_call: TRBJ1-5; cdr3_nt: TGTGCCAGTATTCCTACAGGAACCAGCAATCAGCCCCAGCATTTT; cdr3_aa: CASIPTGTSNQPQHF
d_call: .; clone_size: few; v_call: TRBV18; j_call: TRBJ1-4; cdr3_nt: TGTGCCAGCTCACCAAGGGGTACTAACGAAAAACTGTTTTTT; cdr3_aa: CASSPRGTNEKLFF
d_call: .; clone_size: .; v_call: TRBV7-6; j_call: TRBJ1-1; cdr3_nt: TGTGCCGGATCCGTCGTCTCTGCGGGCCCCACTGAAGCTTTCTTT; cdr3_aa: CAGSVVSAGPTEAFF
d_call: .; clone_size: .; v_call: TRBV10-3; j_call: TRBJ2-6; cdr3_nt: TGTGCCATCAGTGATGAACGAACTCTCTTTACAGGGTCTAGGGCCAACGTCCTGACTTTC; cdr3_aa: CAISDERTLFTGSRANVLTF
d_call: .; clone_size: many; v_call: TRBV12-3/TRBV12-4; j_call: TRBJ2-3; cdr3_nt: TGTGCCAGCAGAGTCACAGATACGCAGTATTTT; cdr3_aa: CASRVTDTQYF
d_call: TRBD2; clone_size: once; v_call: TRBV12-3/TRBV12-4; j_call: TRBJ2-1; cdr3_nt: TGTGCCAGCAGTCGGGCGGGGGGATCGAACAATGAGCAGTTCTTC; cdr3_aa: CASSRAGGSNNEQFF
d_call: .; clone_size: few; v_call: TRBV2; j_call: TRBJ2-3; cdr3_nt: TGTGCCAGCAGGGGGACTGTCGGCACAGATACGCAGTATTTT; cdr3_aa: CASRGTVGTDTQYF
d_call: .; clone_size: many; v_call: TRBV7-2; j_call: TRBJ2-1; cdr3_nt: TGTGCCAGCAGCTTAGATTACAATGAGCAGTTCTTC; cdr3_aa: CASSLDYNEQFF
d_call: TRBD1; clone_size: once; v_call: TRBV19; j_call: TRBJ2-5; cdr3_nt: TGTGCCAGCGGGAAGACAGGGTCGGAGACCCAGTACTTC; cdr3_aa: CASGKTGSETQYF
d_call: .; clone_size: .; v_call: TRBV5-1; j_call: TRBJ2-3; cdr3_nt: TGCGCCAGCAGCTTGGTTTATCGACAGCGGAGCACAGATACGCAGTATTTT; cdr3_aa: CASSLVYRQRSTDTQYF
d_call: TRBD1; clone_size: .; v_call: TRBV2; j_call: TRBJ1-6; cdr3_nt: TGTGCCAGCAGACCCCTACAGGGGTATTCACCCCTCCACTTT; cdr3_aa: CASRPLQGYSPLHF
d_call: .; clone_size: .; v_call: TRBV7-9; j_call: TRBJ2-7; cdr3_nt: TGTGCCAGCAGCTGGGGAGGCTCGGCCTCCTACGAGCAGTACTTC; cdr3_aa: CASSWGGSASYEQYF
d_call: .; clone_size: .; v_call: TRBV10-3; j_call: TRBJ1-2; cdr3_nt: TGTGCCATCAGTGAGTCGGAGGCCGTAAGATTC; cdr3_aa: CAISESEAVRF